Listed below are T cell receptor beta chains from one sample, sequenced in a study of T cell repertoires in cytomegalovirus infection. Their target antigens are unknown. TCRdb independently ran MiXCR on the reads; one entry per CDR3 protein. The table has about 280,000 distinct CDR3 sequences, around 20% seen once. Sequenced here: cultured PBMCs, sampled from culture after CMV antigen stimulation. These receptors originate from a human donor in good health (CMV status not recorded). Some clones in this sample may be carry-over from other donors' samples. Each CDR3 is given with its conserved first and last residue. A D gene is named only where the DNA matches it firmly. Rows give clone size only sometimes, using once, few, many, or a class for an expanded clone.

V: TRBV28
J: TRBJ2-2
size: few
D: .
DNA: TGTGCCAGCAGTCCCGACAGATTCGGGGAGCTGTTTTTT
CDR3: CASSPDRFGELFF

V: TRBV7-9
J: TRBJ2-3
size: many
D: .
DNA: TGTGCCAGCAGCCTACTGACTCTGGGGAGCACAGATACGCAGTATTTT
CDR3: CASSLLTLGSTDTQYF

V: TRBV7-2
J: TRBJ1-3
size: .
D: TRBD1
DNA: TGTGCCAGCAGCTTTAAGACAGGGCTAACTGGAAACACCATATATTTT
CDR3: CASSFKTGLTGNTIYF

V: TRBV6-8
J: TRBJ2-2
size: .
D: TRBD2
DNA: TGTGCCAGCACCCGAGGACTAGCGGTGAACACCGGGGAGCTGTTTTTT
CDR3: CASTRGLAVNTGELFF

V: TRBV19
J: TRBJ1-2
size: few
D: .
DNA: TGTGCCAGTACCCCTTTGTGGAGGGGGGACTATGGCTACACCTTC
CDR3: CASTPLWRGDYGYTF

V: TRBV19
J: TRBJ2-3
size: .
D: .
DNA: TGTGCCAGTAGTGCTGCGGATACGCAGTATTTT
CDR3: CASSAADTQYF

V: TRBV7-2
J: TRBJ2-3
size: many
D: .
DNA: TGTGCCAGCAGCTTAATGGCGGCGACAGATACGCAGTATTTT
CDR3: CASSLMAATDTQYF

V: TRBV28
J: TRBJ2-2
size: .
D: .
DNA: TGTGCCAGCAGTTTGGGGACTGGGTACACCGGGGAGCTGTTTTTT
CDR3: CASSLGTGYTGELFF

V: TRBV10-3
J: TRBJ2-5
size: .
D: .
DNA: TGTGCCATCAGCTTACAGGGTCAGTGGGAGACCCAGTACTTC
CDR3: CAISLQGQWETQYF

V: TRBV30
J: TRBJ2-1
size: few
D: .
DNA: TGTGCCTGGAGTGTCGGCGGGATGGGAAATGAGCAGTTCTTC
CDR3: CAWSVGGMGNEQFF

V: TRBV5-6
J: TRBJ2-1
size: many
D: TRBD2
DNA: TGTGCCAGCAGAAGGCGGGAGGGCTACAATGAGCAGTTCTTC
CDR3: CASRRREGYNEQFF